The clone carrying this T cell receptor beta chain was seen a handful of times. Its cognate antigen is unknown. Hyperthyroidism patients, all newly diagnosed, had under 2 months' duration and ages of 18 to 65. Each diagnosis was determined on the basis of clinical symptoms, serum thyroxine, TRAb, thyroid ultrasound and orbital computed tomography. The sample comes from a study of Graves' ophthalmopathy and Graves' hyperthyroidism. RNA transcripts provided the template for amplifying TCR beta CDR3 regions. HTBI primers were used in a first-round RT-PCR, which preceded a second-round multiplex PCR. TCRdb recomputed calls from the multiplex PCR reads with MiXCR, one row per CDR3 protein. The table records a few hundred thousand distinct CDR3 sequences, roughly 40% of them present only once. The germline V gene has CDR1 MDHEN and CDR2 SYDVKM. This CDR3 has 14 residues. Between the trimmed V and J ends, which lost 7 bases and 5 bases, there was a span of 12 bases.

Study findings and constraints: Also, most clonotypes expanded in the thyroid above 0.001 frequency appeared in blood.

The source of this sequence is an adult man with Graves' hyperthyroidism. The rearrangement uses TRBV28 and TRBJ1-6; no clear D. Sequenced material: peripheral blood or thyroid tissue (not recorded which). CDR3 residues: CASTSWANNSPLHF. The DNA for the CDR3 is TGTGCCAGCACCTCCTGGGCCAATAATTCACCCCTCCACTTT.